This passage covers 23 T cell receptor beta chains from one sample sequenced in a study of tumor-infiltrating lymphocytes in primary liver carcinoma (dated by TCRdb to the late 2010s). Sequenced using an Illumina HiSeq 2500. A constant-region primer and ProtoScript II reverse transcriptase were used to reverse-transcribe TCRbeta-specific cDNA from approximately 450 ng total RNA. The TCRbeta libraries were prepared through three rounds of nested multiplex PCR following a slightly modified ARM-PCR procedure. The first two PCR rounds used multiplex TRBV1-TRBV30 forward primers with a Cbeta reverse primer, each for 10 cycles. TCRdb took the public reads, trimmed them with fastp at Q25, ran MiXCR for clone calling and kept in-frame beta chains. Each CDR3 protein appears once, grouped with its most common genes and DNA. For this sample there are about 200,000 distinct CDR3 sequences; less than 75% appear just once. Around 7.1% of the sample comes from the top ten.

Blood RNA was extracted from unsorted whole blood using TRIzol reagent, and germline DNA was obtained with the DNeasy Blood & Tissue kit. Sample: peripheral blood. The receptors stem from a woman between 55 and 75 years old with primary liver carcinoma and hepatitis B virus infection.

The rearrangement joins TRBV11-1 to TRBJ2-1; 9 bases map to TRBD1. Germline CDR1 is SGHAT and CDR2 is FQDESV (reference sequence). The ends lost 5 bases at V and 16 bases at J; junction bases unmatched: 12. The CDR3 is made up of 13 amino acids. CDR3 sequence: CASSPDRGDERFF. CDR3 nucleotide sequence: TGTGCCAGCAGCCCGGACAGGGGCGATGAGCGATTCTTC.

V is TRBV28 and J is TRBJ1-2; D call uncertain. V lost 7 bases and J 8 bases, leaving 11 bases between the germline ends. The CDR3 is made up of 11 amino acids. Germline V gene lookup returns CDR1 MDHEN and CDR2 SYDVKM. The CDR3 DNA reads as TGTGCCAGCAATTTGGCAGCCGGCTACACCTTC. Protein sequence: CASNLAAGYTF.

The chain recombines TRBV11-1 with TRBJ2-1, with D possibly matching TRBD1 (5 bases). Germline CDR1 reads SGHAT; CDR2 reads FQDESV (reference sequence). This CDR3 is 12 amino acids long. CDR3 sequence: CACSLDRNEQFF. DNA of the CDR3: TGTGCATGCAGCCTTGACAGAAATGAGCAGTTCTTC.

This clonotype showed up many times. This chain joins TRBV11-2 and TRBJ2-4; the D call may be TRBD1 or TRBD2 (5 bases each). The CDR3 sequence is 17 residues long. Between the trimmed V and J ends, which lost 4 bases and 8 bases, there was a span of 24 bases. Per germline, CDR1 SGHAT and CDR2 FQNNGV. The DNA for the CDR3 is TGTGCCAGCAGCTCGCTCCCCCCGGGGCGCTTAGGGCACATTCAGTACTTC. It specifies CASSSLPPGRLGHIQYF.

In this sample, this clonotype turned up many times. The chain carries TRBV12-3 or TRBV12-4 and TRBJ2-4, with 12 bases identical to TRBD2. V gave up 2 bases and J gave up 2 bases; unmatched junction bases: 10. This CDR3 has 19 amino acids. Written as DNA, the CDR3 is TGTGCCAGCAGTTTATTGGCTAGCGGGAGGGCCGGGACCAAAAACATTCAGTACTTC. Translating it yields CASSLLASGRAGTKNIQYF.

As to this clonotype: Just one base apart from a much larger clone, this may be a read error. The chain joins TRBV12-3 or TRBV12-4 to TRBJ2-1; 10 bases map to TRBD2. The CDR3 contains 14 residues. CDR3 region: CTSSLAGGGPRGFF. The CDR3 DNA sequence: TGTACCAGCAGTTTAGCGGGAGGAGGCCCGAGGGGGTTCTTC.

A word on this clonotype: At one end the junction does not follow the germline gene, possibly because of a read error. Here the CDR3 reads CASSQREGLGQPQRF. Written as DNA, the CDR3 is TGTGCCAGCAGCCAGCGAGAGGGACTTGGTCAGCCCCAGCGTTTT. The chain couples TRBV4-2 to TRBJ1-5; a weak D match, TRBD1 (5 bases). Germline V gives CDR1 LGHNA, CDR2 YNFKEQ. The CDR3 is 15 residues long.

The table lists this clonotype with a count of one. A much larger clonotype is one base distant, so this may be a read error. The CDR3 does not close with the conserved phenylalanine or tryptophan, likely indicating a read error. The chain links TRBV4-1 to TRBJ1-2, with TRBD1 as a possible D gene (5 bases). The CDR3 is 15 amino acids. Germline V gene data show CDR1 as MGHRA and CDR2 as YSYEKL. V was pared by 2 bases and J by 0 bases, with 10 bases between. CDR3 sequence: CASSQPGRANYGYTL. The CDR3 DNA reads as TGCGCCAGCAGCCAACCGGGCAGGGCTAACTATGGCTACACCTTA.

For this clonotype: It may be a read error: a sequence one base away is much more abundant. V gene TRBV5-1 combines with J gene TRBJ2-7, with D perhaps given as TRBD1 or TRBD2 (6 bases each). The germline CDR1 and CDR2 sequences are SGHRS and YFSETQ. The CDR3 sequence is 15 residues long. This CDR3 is CASSWGADRRREHYF. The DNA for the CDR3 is TGCGCCAGCAGCTGGGGGGCCGACAGAAGAAGGGAGCACTACTTC.

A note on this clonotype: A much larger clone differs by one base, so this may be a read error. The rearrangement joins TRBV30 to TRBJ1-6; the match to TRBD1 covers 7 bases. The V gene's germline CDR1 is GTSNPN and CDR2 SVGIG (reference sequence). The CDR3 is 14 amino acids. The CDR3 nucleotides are TGTGCCCGGAGGTCCACAGGGGCTTCTTCACCCCTCCACTTT. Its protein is CARRSTGASSPLHF.

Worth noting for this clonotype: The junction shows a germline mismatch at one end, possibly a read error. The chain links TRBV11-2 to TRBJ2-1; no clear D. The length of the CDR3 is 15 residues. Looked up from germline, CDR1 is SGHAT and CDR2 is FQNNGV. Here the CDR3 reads CANSLEGTLRNEQFF. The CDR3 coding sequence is TGTGCCAACAGCTTAGAAGGCACCCTTAGGAATGAGCAGTTTTTC.

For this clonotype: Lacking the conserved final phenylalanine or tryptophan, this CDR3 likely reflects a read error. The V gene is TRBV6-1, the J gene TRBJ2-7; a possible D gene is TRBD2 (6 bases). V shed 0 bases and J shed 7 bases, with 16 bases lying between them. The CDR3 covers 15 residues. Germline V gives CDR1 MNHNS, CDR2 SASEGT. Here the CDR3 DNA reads TGTGCCAGCAGTGAAGCTTGGACTGACGGGGGTGAGCAGTACTCA. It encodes CASSEAWTDGGEQYS.

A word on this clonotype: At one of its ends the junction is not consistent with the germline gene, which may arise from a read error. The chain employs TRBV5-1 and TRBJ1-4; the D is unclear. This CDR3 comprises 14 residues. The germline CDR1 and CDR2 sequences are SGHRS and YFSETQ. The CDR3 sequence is CARSLAGVGEKLFF. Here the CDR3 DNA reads TGCGCCAGGAGCTTGGCCGGGGTCGGGGAAAAACTGTTTTTT.

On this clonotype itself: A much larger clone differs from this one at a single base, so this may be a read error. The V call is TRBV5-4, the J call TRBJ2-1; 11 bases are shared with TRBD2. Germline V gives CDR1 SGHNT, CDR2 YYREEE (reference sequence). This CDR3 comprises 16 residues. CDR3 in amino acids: CASSRGTSGSYKEQFF. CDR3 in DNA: TGTGCCAGCAGCCGAGGGACTAGCGGTTCCTACAAAGAGCAGTTCTTC.

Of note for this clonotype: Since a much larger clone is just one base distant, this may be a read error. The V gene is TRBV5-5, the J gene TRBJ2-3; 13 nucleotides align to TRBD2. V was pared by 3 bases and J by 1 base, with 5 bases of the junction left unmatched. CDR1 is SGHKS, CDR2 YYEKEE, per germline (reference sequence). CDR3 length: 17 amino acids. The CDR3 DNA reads TGTGCCAGCAGCTCCTGGACTAGCGGGGGCCGCACAGATACGCAGTATTTT. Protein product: CASSSWTSGGRTDTQYF.

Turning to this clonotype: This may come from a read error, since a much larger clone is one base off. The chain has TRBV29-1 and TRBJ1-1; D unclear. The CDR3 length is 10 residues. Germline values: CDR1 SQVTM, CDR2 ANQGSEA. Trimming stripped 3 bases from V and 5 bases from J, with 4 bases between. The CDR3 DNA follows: TGCAGCGTTGAGGAGACTGAAGCTTTCTTT. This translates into CSVEETEAFF. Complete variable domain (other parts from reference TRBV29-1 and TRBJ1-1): SAVISQKPSRDICQRGTSLTIQCQVDSQVTMMFWYRQQPGQSLTLIATANQGSEATYESGFVIDKFPISRPNLTFSTLTVSNMSPEDSSIYLCSVEETEAFFGQGTRLTVV.

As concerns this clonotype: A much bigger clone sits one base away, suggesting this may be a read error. The CDR3 bases are TGTGCCTGGAGCGAAAAGGGCTTCGTCTACGAGCAGTACTTC. Translation: CAWSEKGFVYEQYF. The rearrangement joins TRBV30 to TRBJ2-7; no definite D call. The CDR3 sequence is 14 residues long. Germline V gene sequence: CDR1 GTSNPN, CDR2 SVGIG (reference sequence). V lost 3 bases, J lost 3 bases, and 15 bases lay in between.

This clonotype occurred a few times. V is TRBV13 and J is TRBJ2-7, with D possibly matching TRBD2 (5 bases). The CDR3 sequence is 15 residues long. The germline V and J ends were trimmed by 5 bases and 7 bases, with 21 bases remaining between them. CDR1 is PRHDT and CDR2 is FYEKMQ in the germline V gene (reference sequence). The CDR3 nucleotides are TGTGCCAGCAGCGCCGAAGGAGGCAGACTACGGGAGCAGTACTTC. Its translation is CASSAEGGRLREQYF. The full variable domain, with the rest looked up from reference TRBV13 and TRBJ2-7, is AAGVIQSPRHLIKEKRETATLKCYPIPRHDTVYWYQQGPGQDPQFLISFYEKMQSDKGSIPDRFSAQQFSDYHSELNMSSLELGDSALYFCASSAEGGRLREQYFGPGTRLTVT.

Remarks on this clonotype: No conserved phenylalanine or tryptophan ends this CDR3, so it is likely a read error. CDR3 loop: CSVTPTSGTPPYEQYL. CDR3 coding DNA: TGCAGCGTCACCCCCACAAGCGGAACTCCACCCTACGAGCAGTACTTA. The chain couples TRBV29-1 to TRBJ2-7; possibly TRBD2 for D (5 bases). CDR1 and CDR2 (germline): SQVTM, ANQGSEA. Trimming stripped 6 bases from V and 2 bases from J, with 23 bases between. The CDR3 runs 16 residues.

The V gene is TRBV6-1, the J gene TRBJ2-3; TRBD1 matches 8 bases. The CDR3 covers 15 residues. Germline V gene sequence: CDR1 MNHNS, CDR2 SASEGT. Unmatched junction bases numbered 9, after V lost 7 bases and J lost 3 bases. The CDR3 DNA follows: TGTGCCAGCATTAAGGACAGGGTATCTACAGATACGCAGTATTTT. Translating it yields CASIKDRVSTDTQYF.

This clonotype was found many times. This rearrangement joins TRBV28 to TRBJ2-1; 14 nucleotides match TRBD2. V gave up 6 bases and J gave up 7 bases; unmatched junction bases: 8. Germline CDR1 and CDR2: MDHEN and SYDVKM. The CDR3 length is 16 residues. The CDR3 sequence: CASRRAGTSGRNEQFF. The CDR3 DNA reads TGTGCCAGCAGACGCGCCGGGACTAGCGGGAGAAATGAGCAGTTCTTC.

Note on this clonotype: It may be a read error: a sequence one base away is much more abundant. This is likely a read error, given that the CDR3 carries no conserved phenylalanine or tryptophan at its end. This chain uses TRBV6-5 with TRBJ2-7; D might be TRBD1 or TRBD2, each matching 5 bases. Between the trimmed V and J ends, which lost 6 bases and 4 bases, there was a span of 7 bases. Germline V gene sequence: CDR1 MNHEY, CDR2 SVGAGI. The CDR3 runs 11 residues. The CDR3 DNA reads TGTGCCAGCAGGAGGGGTTACGAGCAGTACCTC. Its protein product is CASRRGYEQYL.

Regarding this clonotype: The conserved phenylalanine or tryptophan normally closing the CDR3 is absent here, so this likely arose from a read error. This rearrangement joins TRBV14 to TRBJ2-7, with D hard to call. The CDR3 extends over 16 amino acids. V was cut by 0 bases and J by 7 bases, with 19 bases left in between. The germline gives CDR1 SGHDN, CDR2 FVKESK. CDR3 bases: TGTGCCAGCAGCCAAGATGGGGTGGGTCCCGTTCTAGAGCAGTACTTA. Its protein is CASSQDGVGPVLEQYL.